The rows below give T cell receptor beta chains drawn from one sample of a study of siplizumab effects on memory and regulatory T cells. Sequenced by immunoSEQ multiplex PCR; TCRdb stores in-frame clones only, minus some. Here the sample spans some 97,000 clones, around 90% being singletons. Sequenced sample: Tregs sorted from blood. Source of these receptors: a human donor in good health. Both conserved end residues are part of each CDR3. D genes are given only for firm matches. Size is stated for part of the rows, as once, few or many counts, or as a class when the clone is expanded.

D,size,V,J,CDR3,DNA
-,-,TRBV5-1,TRBJ1-2,CASSLGNGAGSSYTF,TGCGCCAGCAGCTTGGGAAACGGGGCCGGGAGTAGCTACACCTTC
-,once,TRBV20-1,TRBJ2-5,CSGAVGETQYF,TGCAGTGGTGCGGTCGGGGAGACCCAGTACTTC
-,-,TRBV29-1,TRBJ2-7,CSVESETGVSYEQYF,TGCAGCGTTGAGTCTGAGACAGGCGTTTCCTACGAGCAGTACTTC
TRBD2,-,TRBV29-1,TRBJ2-1,CSVVFFSGSLNEQFF,TGCAGCGTTGTGTTTTTTAGCGGGAGCCTAAATGAGCAGTTCTTC
-,-,TRBV29-1,TRBJ2-3,CSVDDRRRTDTQYF,TGCAGCGTTGATGACAGGCGGAGGACAGATACGCAGTATTTT
TRBD2,few,TRBV11-2,TRBJ2-1,CASRRIGGDDEQFF,TGTGCCAGCAGGCGAATTGGGGGGGACGATGAGCAGTTCTTC
TRBD2,-,TRBV5-1,TRBJ2-7,CASSPAVRTSGRADEQYF,TGCGCCAGCAGCCCGGCCGTGAGGACTAGCGGGAGGGCCGACGAGCAGTACTTC
-,-,TRBV9,TRBJ2-5,CASSVGRALETQYF,TGTGCCAGCAGCGTAGGTAGGGCGTTGGAGACCCAGTACTTC
-,-,TRBV6-6,TRBJ2-7,CASSYSGVSYEQYF,TGTGCCAGCAGTTACTCTGGGGTCTCCTACGAGCAGTACTTC
TRBD2,-,TRBV5-1,TRBJ2-2,CASSTGLVTGELFF,TGCGCCAGCAGCACCGGACTAGTTACCGGGGAGCTGTTTTTT
TRBD1,-,TRBV28,TRBJ2-5,CASSSTTGAAQYF,TGTGCCAGCAGTTCTACCACAGGGGCCGCCCAGTACTTC
-,-,TRBV27,TRBJ1-2,CASSLAYRAGGYTF,TGTGCCAGCAGTTTAGCCTACAGGGCTGGTGGCTACACCTTC
TRBD1,-,TRBV5-8,TRBJ2-7,CASSSGQGHEQYF,TGTGCCAGCAGTAGTGGACAGGGGCACGAGCAGTACTTC
-,-,TRBV18,TRBJ2-1,CASSPPTPSRDSYNEQFF,TGTGCCAGCTCACCACCCACCCCTTCGCGTGATTCCTACAATGAGCAGTTCTTC
-,-,TRBV2,TRBJ1-4,CASSPGAQGEKLFF,TGTGCCAGCAGTCCGGGAGCCCAGGGTGAAAAACTGTTTTTT
-,-,TRBV6-6,TRBJ2-7,CASSLRRYPYEQYF,TGTGCCAGCAGTTTGAGACGGTACCCTTACGAGCAGTACTTC
-,few,TRBV6-5,TRBJ2-2,CASKQGLFWTGELFF,TGTGCCAGTAAGCAGGGGCTCTTTTGGACCGGGGAGCTGTTTTTT
TRBD2,-,TRBV18,TRBJ2-1,CASSAGGGSNEQFF,TGTGCCAGCTCCGCGGGAGGAGGAAGCAATGAGCAGTTCTTC
-,-,TRBV11-3,TRBJ1-2,CASSLTDYCYTF,TGTGCCAGCAGCTTGACAGATTATTGCTACACCTTC
TRBD1,-,TRBV29-1,TRBJ2-7,CSGLGQGYEQYF,TGCAGCGGGCTAGGACAGGGCTACGAGCAGTACTTC
TRBD2,once,TRBV6-6,TRBJ2-5,CASSWTSGRETQYF,TGTGCCAGCAGTTGGACTAGCGGGAGAGAGACCCAGTACTTC
-,-,TRBV6-5,TRBJ2-7,CASGRGINEQYF,TGTGCCAGCGGGAGGGGGATTAACGAGCAGTACTTC
TRBD2,-,TRBV4-1,TRBJ2-2,CASSQRGTSRTGELFF,TGCGCCAGCAGCCAGAGGGGGACTAGCAGGACCGGGGAGCTGTTTTTT
-,few,TRBV7-9,TRBJ1-2,CASSLVYGYTF,TGTGCCAGCAGCTTAGTCTATGGCTACACCTTC
-,once,TRBV29-1,TRBJ2-1,CSTWQGWQFF,TGCAGCACCTGGCAGGGTTGGCAGTTCTTC
-,-,TRBV5-1,TRBJ2-7,CASTSGLNEQYF,TGCGCCAGCACCTCGGGTCTAAACGAGCAGTACTTC
TRBD1,-,TRBV4-2,TRBJ2-3,CASSPGGDRVFKDTQYF,TGTGCCAGCAGTCCAGGGGGGGACAGGGTTTTCAAAGATACGCAGTATTTT
TRBD2,-,TRBV7-3,TRBJ2-7,CASSLISGSGEQYF,TGTGCCAGCAGCTTAATTAGCGGGAGTGGCGAGCAGTACTTC
TRBD2,-,TRBV18,TRBJ2-2,CASSRAGEHTGELFF,TGTGCCAGCTCACGCGCGGGAGAACACACCGGGGAGCTGTTTTTT
-,-,TRBV5-1,TRBJ2-5,CASSLQGPQETQYF,TGCGCCAGCAGCTTGCAGGGCCCCCAAGAGACCCAGTACTTC
-,-,TRBV7-9,TRBJ2-1,CASSLAFDFAGRYNEQFF,TGTGCCAGCAGCTTAGCCTTCGATTTCGCGGGACGCTACAATGAGCAGTTCTTC
-,-,TRBV10-2,TRBJ2-7,CASSEFLGGGFTYEQYF,TGCGCCAGCAGTGAGTTCCTAGGAGGGGGCTTCACCTACGAGCAGTACTTC
-,-,TRBV5-4,TRBJ2-5,CASSFSDAWETQYF,TGTGCCAGCAGCTTTTCGGACGCGTGGGAGACCCAGTACTTC
TRBD2,-,TRBV5-6,TRBJ2-5,CASSSTSGSETQYF,TGTGCCAGCAGTTCGACTAGCGGGAGCGAGACCCAGTACTTC
TRBD2,-,TRBV2,TRBJ2-3,CASSRAGGTDTQYF,TGTGCCAGCAGTCGAGCGGGAGGGACAGATACGCAGTATTTT
TRBD2,-,TRBV10-3,TRBJ2-1,CAISESAGGPNEQFF,TGTGCCATCAGTGAGTCCGCGGGAGGGCCCAATGAGCAGTTCTTC
TRBD2,-,TRBV19,TRBJ2-7,CASSIVRGLSSYEQYF,TGTGCCAGTAGTATAGTTAGGGGACTAAGCTCCTACGAGCAGTACTTC
TRBD1,few,TRBV7-9,TRBJ2-7,CASSLVLRGNEQYF,TGTGCCAGCAGCTTAGTGCTCAGGGGGAACGAGCAGTACTTC
-,-,TRBV18,TRBJ2-7,CASSLGRGASYEQYF,TGTGCCAGCTCCCTGGGACGGGGGGCCTCCTACGAGCAGTACTTC
TRBD1,-,TRBV7-8,TRBJ2-5,CASSTRTGEETQYF,TGTGCCAGCAGCACCCGGACAGGCGAAGAGACCCAGTACTTC
TRBD2,-,TRBV9,TRBJ2-2,CASSVDGLAAGELFF,TGTGCCAGCAGCGTAGATGGGCTAGCGGCCGGGGAGCTGTTTTTT
-,once,TRBV28,TRBJ2-7,CASSLFRQGDPYEQYF,TGTGCCAGCAGTTTATTCCGGCAGGGTGACCCCTACGAGCAGTACTTC
-,-,TRBV6-6,TRBJ2-5,CASSYSGEETQYF,TGTGCCAGCAGTTACTCGGGAGAAGAGACCCAGTACTTC
TRBD1,-,TRBV20-1,TRBJ2-1,CSASGGDEQFF,TGCAGTGCGTCAGGGGGTGATGAGCAGTTCTTC
TRBD2,once,TRBV6-1,TRBJ2-3,CATLRGGSSDTQYF,TGTGCCACTCTTAGGGGCGGGAGCTCAGATACGCAGTATTTT
TRBD1,-,TRBV29-1,TRBJ1-3,CSVFLPGQGTGNTIYF,TGCAGCGTGTTTCTACCGGGACAGGGGACTGGAAACACCATATATTTT
-,-,TRBV7-8,TRBJ1-5,CASSLVPQVTPSQPQHF,TGTGCCAGCAGCTTAGTTCCCCAAGTTACGCCGTCTCAGCCCCAGCATTTT